This section outlines one T cell receptor (beta chain) sequence together with its context. Its specificity is unknown. The DNA ends 3 residues before the CDR3 does, and the rest of the CDR3 is filled in from the germline J gene. Clones were read by immunoSEQ multiplex PCR, and TCRdb kept only the in-frame ones, dropping some. Singletons are absent from the sample, which has more than 20,000 clones. The sample is drawn from a study of T cell clonality in common variable immunodeficiency. Patients had low serum IgG, IgA and/or IgM and specific antibody deficiency. Of CVID subjects, some 15 were female and 29 male, mean age approximately 40. V lost 1 base and J 2 bases, leaving 11 bases between the germline ends. The CDR3 has 15 residues. CDR1 and CDR2 from the germline V gene are SEHNR and FQNEAQ (reference sequence). Study-level points and caveats: Reportedly, TCR beta sequences from common variable immunodeficiency showed fewer deletions and N-nucleotide insertions.

The sequenced sample consisted of peripheral blood mononuclear cells. The source is a human donor with common variable immunodeficiency. J is TRBJ1-1 and V is TRBV7-9; D might be TRBD1 (5 bases). CDR3 region: CASSLGSGLNTEAFF. The covered CDR3 bases are TGTGCCAGCAGCTTAGGTTCAGGGCTTAACACTGAA.